This T cell receptor (beta chain) was profiled in a study of CD8 T cells in Susac syndrome. CD8+ and CD4+ blood T cells underwent TCR beta sequencing. Reverse transcription used 0.5 to 1 ug RNA and random hexamers. An immunoSEQ multiplex PCR generated amplified TCR beta CDR3 products spanning 54 Vbeta and 13 Jbeta. Each CDR3 protein is one row after TCRdb ran MiXCR on the immunoSEQ multiplex PCR reads. The sample yields under 150,000 distinct CDR3 sequences, over 90% seen once. Sample: CD4+ T cells from PBMCs. This receptor was identified in a human donor with Susac syndrome.

DNA for the CDR3: TGCAGTGCTAGCGACGGCTATGAGCAGTTCTTC. This translates into CSASDGYEQFF. The V call is TRBV20-1, the J call TRBJ2-1, with no clear D. CDR1 is DFQATT and CDR2 is SNEGSKA in the germline V gene (reference sequence). V was shortened by 3 bases and J by 8 bases, with 8 bases between the two germline ends. The CDR3 is 11 amino acids.